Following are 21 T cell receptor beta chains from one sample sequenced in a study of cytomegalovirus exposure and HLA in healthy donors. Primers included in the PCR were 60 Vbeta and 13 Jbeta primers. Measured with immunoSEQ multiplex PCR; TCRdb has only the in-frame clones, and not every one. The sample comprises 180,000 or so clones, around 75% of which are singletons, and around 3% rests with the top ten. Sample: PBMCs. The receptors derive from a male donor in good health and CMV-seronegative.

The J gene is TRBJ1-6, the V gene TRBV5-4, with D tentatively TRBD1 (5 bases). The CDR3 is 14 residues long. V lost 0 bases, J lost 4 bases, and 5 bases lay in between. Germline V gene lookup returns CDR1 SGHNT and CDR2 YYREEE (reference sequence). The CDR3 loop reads CASSLGQYNSPLHF. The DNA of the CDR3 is TGTGCCAGCAGCTTGGGACAGTATAATTCACCCCTCCACTTT.

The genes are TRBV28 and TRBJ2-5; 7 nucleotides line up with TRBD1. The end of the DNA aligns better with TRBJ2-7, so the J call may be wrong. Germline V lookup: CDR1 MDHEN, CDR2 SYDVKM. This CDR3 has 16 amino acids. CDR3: CASSWEPAGTAYEQYF. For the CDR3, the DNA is TGTGCCAGCAGTTGGGAACCTGCCGGGACAGCCTACGAGCAGTACTTC.

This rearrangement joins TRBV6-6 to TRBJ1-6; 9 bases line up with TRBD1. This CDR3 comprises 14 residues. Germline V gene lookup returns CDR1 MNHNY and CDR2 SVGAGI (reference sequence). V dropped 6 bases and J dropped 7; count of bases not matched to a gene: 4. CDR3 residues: CASSPGQGNSPLHF. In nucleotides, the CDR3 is TGTGCCAGCAGCCCTGGACAGGGGAATTCACCCCTCCACTTT.

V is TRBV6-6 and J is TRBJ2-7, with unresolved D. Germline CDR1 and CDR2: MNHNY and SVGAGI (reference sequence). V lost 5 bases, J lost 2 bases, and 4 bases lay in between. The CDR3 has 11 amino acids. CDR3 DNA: TGTGCCAGCAGTACGGCCTACGAGCAGTACTTC. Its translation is CASSTAYEQYF.

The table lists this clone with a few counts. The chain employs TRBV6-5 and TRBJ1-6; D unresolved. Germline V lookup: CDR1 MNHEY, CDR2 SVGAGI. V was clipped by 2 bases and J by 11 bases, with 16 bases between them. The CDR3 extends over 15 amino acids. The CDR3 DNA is TGTGCCAGCAGTTACACCCTTAAACCCGGGACACCCCTCCACTTT. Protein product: CASSYTLKPGTPLHF.

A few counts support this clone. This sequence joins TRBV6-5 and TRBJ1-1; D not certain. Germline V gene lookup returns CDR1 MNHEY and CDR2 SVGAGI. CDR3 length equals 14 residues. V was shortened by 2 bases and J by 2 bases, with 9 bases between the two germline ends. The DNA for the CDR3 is TGTGCCAGCAGTTACGGAGGGCCTAACACTGAAGCTTTCTTT. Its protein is CASSYGGPNTEAFF.

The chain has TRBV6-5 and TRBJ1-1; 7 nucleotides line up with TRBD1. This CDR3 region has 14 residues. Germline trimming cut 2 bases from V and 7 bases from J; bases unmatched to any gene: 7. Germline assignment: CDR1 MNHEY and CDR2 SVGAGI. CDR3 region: CASSYHGTDYEAFF. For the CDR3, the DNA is TGTGCCAGCAGTTACCACGGGACAGATTATGAAGCTTTCTTT.

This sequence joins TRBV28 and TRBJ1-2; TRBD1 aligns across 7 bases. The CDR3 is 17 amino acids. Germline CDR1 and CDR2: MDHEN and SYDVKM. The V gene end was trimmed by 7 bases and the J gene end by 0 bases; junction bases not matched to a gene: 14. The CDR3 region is CASTPQTGLGANYGYTF. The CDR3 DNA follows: TGTGCCAGCACACCCCAGACAGGGTTAGGAGCTAACTATGGCTACACCTTC.

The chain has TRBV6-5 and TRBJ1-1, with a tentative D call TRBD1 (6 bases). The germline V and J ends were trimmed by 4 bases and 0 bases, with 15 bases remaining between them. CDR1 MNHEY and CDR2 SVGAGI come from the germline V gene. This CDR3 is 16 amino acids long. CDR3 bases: TGTGCCAGCAGTTTGTCAGGGGCAGGGATGAACACTGAAGCTTTCTTT. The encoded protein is CASSLSGAGMNTEAFF.

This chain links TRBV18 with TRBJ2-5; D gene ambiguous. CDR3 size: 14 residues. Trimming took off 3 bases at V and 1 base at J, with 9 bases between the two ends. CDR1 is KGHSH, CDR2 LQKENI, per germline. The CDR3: CASSPGQSQETQYF. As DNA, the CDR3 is TGTGCCAGCTCACCGGGCCAGTCCCAAGAGACCCAGTACTTC.

CDR3 in DNA: TGTGCCTGGAGTGTACAGGAAGACTACGAGCAGTACTTC. Its translation is CAWSVQEDYEQYF. The chain has TRBV30 and TRBJ2-7; D is perhaps TRBD1 (5 bases). Germline V gene data show CDR1 as GTSNPN and CDR2 as SVGIG (reference sequence). The V end lost 0 bases, the J end lost 3 bases, and 9 bases lay between the germline ends. The CDR3 sequence is 13 residues long.

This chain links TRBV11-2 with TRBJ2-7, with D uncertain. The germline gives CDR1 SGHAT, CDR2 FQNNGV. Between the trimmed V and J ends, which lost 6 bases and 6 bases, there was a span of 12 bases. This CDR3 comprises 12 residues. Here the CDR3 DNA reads TGTGCCAGCAGGTATGAAGCTGGCGAGCAGTACTTC. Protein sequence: CASRYEAGEQYF.

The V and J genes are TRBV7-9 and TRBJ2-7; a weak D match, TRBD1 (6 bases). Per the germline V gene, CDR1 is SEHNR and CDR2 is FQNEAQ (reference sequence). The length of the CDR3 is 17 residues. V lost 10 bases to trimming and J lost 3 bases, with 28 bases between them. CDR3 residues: CATTSQGSNAPFYEQYF. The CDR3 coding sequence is TGTGCCACCACGTCACAGGGTTCTAACGCACCCTTCTACGAGCAGTACTTC. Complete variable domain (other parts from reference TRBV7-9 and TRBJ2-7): DTGVSQNPRHKITKRGQNVTFRCDPISEHNRLYWYRQTLGQGPEFLTYFQNEAQLEKSRLLSDRFSAERPKGSFSTLEIQRTEQGDSAMYLCATTSQGSNAPFYEQYFGPGTRLTVT.

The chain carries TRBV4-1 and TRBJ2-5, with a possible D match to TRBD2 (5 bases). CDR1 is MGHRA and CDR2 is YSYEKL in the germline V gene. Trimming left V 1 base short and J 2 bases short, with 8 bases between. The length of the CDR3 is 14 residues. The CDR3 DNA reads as TGCGCCAGCAGCCAAGTCGAGGGTCAAGAGACCCAGTACTTC. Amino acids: CASSQVEGQETQYF.

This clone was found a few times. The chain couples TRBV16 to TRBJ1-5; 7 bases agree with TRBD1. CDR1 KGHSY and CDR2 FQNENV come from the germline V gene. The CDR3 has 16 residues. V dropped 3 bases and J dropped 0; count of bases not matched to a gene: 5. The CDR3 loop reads CASSHFDRDSNQPQHF. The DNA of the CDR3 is TGTGCCAGCAGCCATTTCGACAGGGATAGCAATCAGCCCCAGCATTTT.

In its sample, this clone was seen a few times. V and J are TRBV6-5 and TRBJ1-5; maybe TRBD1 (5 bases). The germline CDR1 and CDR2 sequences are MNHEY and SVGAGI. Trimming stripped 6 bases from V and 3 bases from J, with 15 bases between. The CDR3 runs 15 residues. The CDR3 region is CASSPVGGANQPQHF. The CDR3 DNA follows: TGTGCCAGCAGCCCGGTCGGGGGAGCCAATCAGCCCCAGCATTTT.

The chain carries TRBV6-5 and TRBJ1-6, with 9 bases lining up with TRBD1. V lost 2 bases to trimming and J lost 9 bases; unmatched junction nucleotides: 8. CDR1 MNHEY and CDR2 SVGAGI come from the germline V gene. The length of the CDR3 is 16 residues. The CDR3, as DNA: TGTGCCAGCAGTTACCCACCGGGACAGGGAGGTTCACCCCTCCACTTT. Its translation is CASSYPPGQGGSPLHF.

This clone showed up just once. The CDR3 loop is CACPGTVTYGYTF. For the CDR3, the DNA is TGTGCCTGCCCCGGCACAGTCACCTATGGCTACACCTTC. The V gene is TRBV30, the J gene TRBJ1-2, with D unresolved. The CDR3 is 13 residues long. The V and J ends lost 6 bases and 4 bases respectively, with 15 bases between them. Germline-derived CDR1 and CDR2 are GTSNPN and SVGIG (reference sequence).

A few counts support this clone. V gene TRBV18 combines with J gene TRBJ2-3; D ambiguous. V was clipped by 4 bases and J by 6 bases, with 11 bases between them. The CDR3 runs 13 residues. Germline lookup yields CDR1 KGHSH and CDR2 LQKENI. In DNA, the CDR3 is TGTGCCAGCTCACGAACAAACGGGGATACGCAGTATTTT. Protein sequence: CASSRTNGDTQYF.

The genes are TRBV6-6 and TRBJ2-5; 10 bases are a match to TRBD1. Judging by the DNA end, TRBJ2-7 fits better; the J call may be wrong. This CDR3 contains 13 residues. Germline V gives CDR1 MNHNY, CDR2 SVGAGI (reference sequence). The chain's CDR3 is CASIGTGDDEQYF. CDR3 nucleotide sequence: TGTGCCAGCATAGGGACAGGGGACGACGAGCAGTACTTC.

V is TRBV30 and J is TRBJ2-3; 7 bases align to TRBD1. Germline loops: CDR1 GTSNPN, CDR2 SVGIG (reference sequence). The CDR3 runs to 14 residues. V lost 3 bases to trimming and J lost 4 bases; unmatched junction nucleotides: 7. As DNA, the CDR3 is TGTGCCTGGAGCGTAGGGGGCGCGTCAGATACGCAGTATTTT. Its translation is CAWSVGGASDTQYF. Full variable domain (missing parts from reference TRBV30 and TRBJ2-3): SQTIHQWPATLVQPVGSPLSLECTVEGTSNPNLYWYRQAAGRGLQLLFYSVGIGQISSEVPQNLSASRPQDRQFILSSKKLLLSDSGFYLCAWSVGGASDTQYFGPGTRLTVL.